The 26 T cell receptor beta chains below come from one sample, sequenced in a study of immune characterization of retroperitoneal liposarcoma. TCRdb fed the PCR reads into MiXCR, producing one record per CDR3 protein. The sample carries about 10,000 distinct CDR3 sequences, 27% recorded once. Sequenced: tumor tissue. The receptors derive from a female donor with retroperitoneal liposarcoma.

This clonotype was seen many times. V is TRBV10-2 and J is TRBJ1-1; no clear D. Looked up from germline, CDR1 is WSHSY and CDR2 is SAAADI. The CDR3 length is 13 residues. The V end lost 6 bases, the J end lost 4 bases, and 12 bases lay between the germline ends. The CDR3 region is CASSVGYGTEAFF. The CDR3 DNA reads TGCGCCAGCAGCGTGGGGTATGGCACTGAAGCTTTCTTT.

By its share, this clonotype is medium-sized. The chain is built from TRBV6-1 and TRBJ2-3, with TRBD2 matching 9 bases. V gave up 6 bases and J gave up 6 bases; unmatched junction bases: 10. The germline V gene has CDR1 MNHNS and CDR2 SASEGT. CDR3 length: 15 residues. The CDR3 spells CASRASGGPGDTQYF. CDR3 bases: TGTGCCAGCAGGGCCAGCGGGGGGCCCGGTGATACGCAGTATTTT.

This clonotype was picked up many times. The V call is TRBV6-1, the J call TRBJ1-5; no definite D call. Germline CDR1 is MNHNS and CDR2 is SASEGT. V dropped 2 bases and J dropped 5 bases, with 13 bases sitting between them. CDR3 length: 15 amino acids. The DNA for the CDR3 is TGTGCCAGCAGTGAAAATAGGAGCTTATATCAGCCCCAGCATTTT. Encoded protein: CASSENRSLYQPQHF.

The table lists this clonotype with a few counts. CDR3 region: CASTSGTAQETQYF. The CDR3 DNA reads as TGTGCCAGCACCTCCGGGACAGCCCAAGAGACCCAGTACTTC. V is TRBV27 and J is TRBJ2-1; 7 bases match TRBD1. The end of the DNA fits TRBJ2-5 better, so the J call may be wrong. Germline-derived CDR1 and CDR2 are MNHEY and SMNVEV (reference sequence). The CDR3 consists of 14 residues.

This clonotype is medium-sized by share. This chain uses TRBV7-6 with TRBJ2-1, with TRBD2 matching over 10 bases. The DNA end is a closer match to TRBJ2-7, so the J assignment may be wrong. In germline, CDR1 is SGHVS, CDR2 FNYEAQ. This CDR3 contains 15 residues. The CDR3, as DNA: TGTGCCAGCAGCCCTCGGACTAGCGGCAACAATGAGCAGTACTTC. Protein: CASSPRTSGNNEQYF.

The chain employs TRBV11-3 and TRBJ2-1; D not resolved. Germline V CDR1 and CDR2: SGHNT, YENEEA. Trimming left V 6 bases short and J 10 bases short, with 19 bases between. The CDR3 covers 14 residues. CDR3 sequence reads: CASSPLGGGYEQFF. Written as DNA, the CDR3 is TGTGCCAGCAGTCCCCTCGGTGGTGGCTACGAGCAGTTCTTC.

By proportion, this clonotype is medium-sized. V and J are TRBV12-3 or TRBV12-4 and TRBJ2-5; D is unresolved. Trimming took off 7 bases at V and 2 bases at J, with 11 bases between the two ends. CDR3 length: 13 amino acids. The CDR3: CASTSSSQETQYF. For the CDR3, the DNA is TGTGCCAGCACCTCCTCCTCTCAAGAGACCCAGTACTTC.

In its sample, this clonotype ranks as medium-sized. The V call is TRBV7-3, the J call TRBJ2-1; either TRBD1 or TRBD2 may fit D (5 bases each). The better agreement between TRBJ2-7 and the DNA end casts doubt on the J call. CDR1 and CDR2 (germline): SGHTA, FQGTGA. The CDR3 totals 16 residues. In DNA form, the CDR3 reads TGTGCCAGCAGCTTAATGGGGGTAGCAGGTTGGAATGAGCAGTACTTC. It codes for CASSLMGVAGWNEQYF.

The chain uses TRBV6-9 and TRBJ1-5, with a weak D call TRBD1 (6 bases). Germline V gene sequence: CDR1 MNHGY, CDR2 SVAAGI. V lost 2 bases and J 3 bases, leaving 8 bases between the germline ends. This CDR3 comprises 14 residues. CDR3 region: CASSYGGHNQPQHF. DNA for the CDR3: TGTGCCAGCAGTTATGGGGGGCACAATCAGCCCCAGCATTTT.

By its share, this clonotype is medium-sized. The chain is built from TRBV7-6 and TRBJ2-1; no firm D call. With the DNA end fitting TRBJ2-7 better, the J assignment may be wrong. The CDR3 sequence is 15 residues long. The germline gives CDR1 SGHVS, CDR2 FNYEAQ. For the CDR3, the DNA is TGTGCCAGCAGCTTAACACGGCTTCCATACAATGAGCAGTACTTC. This encodes CASSLTRLPYNEQYF.

The chain recombines TRBV6-1 with TRBJ1-1, with D possibly matching TRBD1 (6 bases). V lost 7 bases and J lost 1, with 19 bases in between. The CDR3 extends over 16 amino acids. The germline V gene has CDR1 MNHNS and CDR2 SASEGT. CDR3 coding DNA: TGTGCCAGCAACGCGGCGGGGGCGCTCGGGAACACTGAAGCTTTCTTT. Amino acid sequence: CASNAAGALGNTEAFF.

This clonotype turned up a few times. The V call is TRBV7-2, the J call TRBJ2-1; 7 bases are a match to TRBD1. The end of the DNA is better explained by TRBJ2-7, so the J call may be wrong. Germline lookup yields CDR1 SGHTA and CDR2 FQGNSA. CDR3 length equals 16 residues. The CDR3 DNA is TGTGCCAGCAGCTTAGTTGTCGACAGGGTAGGATTTGAGCAGTACTTC. Protein product: CASSLVVDRVGFEQYF.

This clonotype was counted once. The chain links TRBV25-1 to TRBJ2-2, with a tentative D call TRBD2 (6 bases). The germline V and J ends were trimmed by 6 bases and 3 bases, with 14 bases remaining between them. The CDR3 runs to 15 residues. Germline V gene lookup returns CDR1 MGHDK and CDR2 SYGVNS. CDR3 loop: CASSAPGLHTGELFF. The DNA for the CDR3 is TGTGCCAGCAGCGCTCCGGGACTTCACACCGGGGAGCTGTTTTTT.

This clonotype was recorded at least ten times. The chain uses TRBV27 and TRBJ2-2, with D perhaps given as TRBD1 or TRBD2 (6 bases each). Trimming cost V 5 bases and J 4 bases, with 11 bases left between them. This CDR3 has 14 amino acids. Germline lookup yields CDR1 MNHEY and CDR2 SMNVEV (reference sequence). CDR3 region: CASSLQGGTGELFF. The CDR3 DNA follows: TGTGCCAGCAGTCTACAGGGAGGCACCGGGGAGCTGTTTTTT.

The V and J genes are TRBV7-3 and TRBJ2-1; 9 bases align to TRBD2. The J call may be incorrect, as the DNA end agrees better with TRBJ2-7. CDR3 length: 16 residues. CDR1 and CDR2 from the germline V gene are SGHTA and FQGTGA. The CDR3 bases are TGTGCCAGCAGCGTCCTCAGCGGGGGGCACTACAATGAGCAGTACTTC. Amino acids: CASSVLSGGHYNEQYF.

This clonotype was found a few times. The chain has TRBV5-1 and TRBJ2-3; D is perhaps TRBD1 (5 bases). Per germline, CDR1 SGHRS and CDR2 YFSETQ. The CDR3 runs 14 residues. Deletions cut 0 bases from V and 1 base from J, with 6 bases between. As DNA, the CDR3 is TGCGCCAGCAGCTTGGAAGGGGGCACAGATACGCAGTATTTT. Residues: CASSLEGGTDTQYF.

This clonotype was found many times. The chain carries TRBV25-1 and TRBJ2-1; a weak D match, TRBD2 (7 bases). The V end was cut by 5 bases, the J end by 3 bases, with 11 bases between. CDR1 and CDR2 (germline): MGHDK, SYGVNS. The CDR3 length is 14 residues. The CDR3 reads CASSKGEGYNEQFF. The DNA of the CDR3 is TGTGCCAGCAGTAAGGGGGAGGGCTACAATGAGCAGTTCTTC. Full variable domain (remainder filled in from reference TRBV25-1 and TRBJ2-1): EADIYQTPRYLVIGTGKKITLECSQTMGHDKMYWYQQDPGMELHLIHYSYGVNSTEKGDLSSESTVSRIRTEHFPLTLESARPSHTSQYLCASSKGEGYNEQFFGPGTRLTVL.

By sample share, this clonotype is large. This chain joins TRBV6-1 and TRBJ2-3, with D perhaps TRBD1 (5 bases). V lost 1 base and J lost 0, with 17 bases in between. The CDR3 consists of 18 residues. Per germline, CDR1 MNHNS and CDR2 SASEGT. The CDR3 nucleotides are TGTGCCAGCAGTGAAGGTTTTGTGTTTCAGGGAAGCACAGATACGCAGTATTTT. The encoded protein is CASSEGFVFQGSTDTQYF.

The chain uses TRBV11-2 and TRBJ1-2, with 7 bases that match TRBD1. Germline V lookup: CDR1 SGHAT, CDR2 FQNNGV. V gave up 5 bases and J gave up 6 bases; unmatched junction bases: 15. CDR3 length: 16 amino acids. The CDR3 coding sequence is TGTGCCAGCAGCGCCCGGGACAGCGCCTCAACTAATGGCTACACCTTC. Translating gives CASSARDSASTNGYTF.

This clonotype came up a few times. The rearrangement uses TRBV12-3 or TRBV12-4 and TRBJ1-4; D is undetermined. The CDR3 has 13 residues. Trimming took off 3 bases at V and 3 bases at J, with 5 bases between the two ends. The CDR3 nucleotides are TGTGCCAGCAGTTTCGATTCTAATGAAAAACTGTTTTTT. It translates to CASSFDSNEKLFF.

The gene calls are TRBV11-2 and TRBJ2-3; 11 bases fit TRBD2. With the DNA end fitting TRBJ2-7 better, the J assignment may be wrong. There are 15 residues in the CDR3. Per the germline V gene, CDR1 is SGHAT and CDR2 is FQNNGV. CDR3 nucleotide sequence: TGTGCCAGCAGCGCATCTAGCGGGAGGACGGTTGAGCAGTACTTC. Translation gives CASSASSGRTVEQYF.

There are many counts of this clonotype. This chain links TRBV5-5 with TRBJ2-5; D perhaps matches TRBD1 (6 bases). V lost 0 bases to trimming and J lost 9 bases, with 15 bases between them. The CDR3 is made up of 14 amino acids. Germline-derived CDR1 and CDR2 are SGHKS and YYEKEE (reference sequence). CDR3 sequence (DNA): TGTGCCAGCAGCTTGGGAGGGGGAGAGGCGGCCCAGTACTTC. Protein: CASSLGGGEAAQYF.

This clonotype was detected once. The rearrangement links TRBV6-1 to TRBJ1-2, with 7 nucleotides matching TRBD1. Trimming took 0 bases from V and 2 from J; bases not matched to a gene: 3. The germline V gene has CDR1 MNHNS and CDR2 SASEGT. This CDR3 has 15 amino acids. This CDR3 reads CASSEAETGNYGYTF. CDR3 in DNA: TGTGCCAGCAGTGAAGCGGAGACAGGGAACTATGGCTACACCTTC.

This clonotype counts as medium-sized. This sequence joins TRBV6-1 and TRBJ2-1, with unresolved D. CDR3 length equals 12 residues. Germline V gives CDR1 MNHNS, CDR2 SASEGT. The germline V and J ends were trimmed by 1 base and 10 bases, with 8 bases remaining between them. The CDR3 sequence is CASSEVSYEQFF. CDR3 DNA: TGTGCCAGCAGTGAAGTGTCCTACGAGCAGTTCTTC.

This clonotype was found a few times. This chain uses TRBV7-8 with TRBJ1-1, with 8 positions matching TRBD1. Germline assignment: CDR1 SGHVS and CDR2 FQNEAQ. J lost 5 bases, V lost 3 bases, and 5 bases had no gene match. CDR3 length equals 14 residues. CDR3 bases: TGTGCCAGCAGCTTTGGCAGGGGGCTAACTGAAGCTTTCTTT. This translates into CASSFGRGLTEAFF.

On this clonotype itself: A read error may be the cause here, since a much bigger clone is one base away. Lacking the conserved final phenylalanine or tryptophan, this CDR3 likely reflects a read error. The chain carries TRBV7-2 and TRBJ2-1, with 7 bases matching TRBD1. The V segment lost 3 bases and the J segment 4 bases; nucleotides outside the gene matches: 3. Looked up from germline, CDR1 is SGHTA and CDR2 is FQGNSA. This CDR3 is built from 14 residues. The CDR3, as DNA: TGTGCCAGCAGCTTCGGGACAGAATACAATGAGCAGTTCTTA. Amino acid sequence: CASSFGTEYNEQFL.